These T cell receptor beta chains were read from a single sample in a study of T cells in Graves' hyperthyroidism and ophthalmopathy. One entry per CDR3 protein, called by TCRdb with MiXCR from the multiplex PCR reads. The sample yields under 400,000 distinct CDR3 sequences, roughly 14% seen once. Sequenced sample: blood. These TCRs come from a woman aged 18-29 years with Graves' hyperthyroidism that later progressed to Graves' ophthalmopathy. Both conserved end residues are part of each CDR3. D genes are given only for firm matches. A row's size may be missing; if present it is once, few, many or a size class.

cdr3_aa,cdr3_nt,cdr3_length,clone_size,d_call,v_call,j_call
CSARRFRGDEQYF,TGCAGTGCTAGGAGGTTTCGGGGCGACGAGCAGTACTTC,13,many,-,TRBV20-1,TRBJ2-7
CASSRLAGDNEQFF,TGTGCCAGCAGTCGACTAGCTGGGGACAATGAGCAGTTCTTC,14,many,TRBD2,TRBV28,TRBJ2-1
CASSSGRGSSYEQYF,TGTGCCAGCAGTTCCGGCAGGGGGAGCTCCTACGAGCAGTACTTC,15,many,TRBD1,TRBV6-1,TRBJ2-7
CASTRDRRGHTF,TGTGCCAGCACTCGAGACAGGCGTGGCCACACCTTC,12,-,-,TRBV12-3/TRBV12-4,TRBJ1-2
CASSPPPHGTQYF,TGTGCCAGCAGCCCCCCCCCACACGGTACGCAGTATTTT,13,few,-,TRBV6-1,TRBJ2-3
CASSFDKIYEQYF,TGTGCCAGCAGCTTTGACAAGATCTACGAGCAGTACTTC,13,-,-,TRBV7-9,TRBJ2-7
CASSQATAGGLETQYF,TGTGCCAGCAGCCAAGCAACGGCGGGAGGTCTGGAGACCCAGTACTTC,16,few,TRBD2,TRBV3-1,TRBJ2-5
CSAIKSTGTGGQKQGF,TGCAGTGCAATAAAATCAACCGGGACAGGGGGCCAAAAGCAGGGCTTC,16,few,TRBD1,TRBV20-1,TRBJ2-1
CASSLNTGRLYTEAFF,TGCGCCAGCAGCCTCAATACGGGACGGCTTTACACTGAAGCTTTCTTT,16,-,-,TRBV5-1,TRBJ1-1
CASSASGRPDEQFF,TGTGCCAGCAGTGCAAGCGGGAGGCCCGATGAGCAGTTCTTC,14,many,TRBD2,TRBV2,TRBJ2-1
CASSLAVAVDWGNQPQHF,TGTGCCAGCAGCTTGGCCGTGGCTGTCGATTGGGGCAATCAGCCCCAGCATTTT,18,few,-,TRBV5-8,TRBJ1-5
CASSPTPPGQEGMGTQYF,TGTGCCAGCAGTCCCACCCCTCCGGGACAGGAGGGTATGGGTACGCAGTATTTT,18,many,TRBD1,TRBV28,TRBJ2-3
CASRRNNEQFF,TGTGCCAGCAGACGCAACAATGAGCAGTTCTTC,11,many,-,TRBV6-1,TRBJ2-1
CASSASGGTGANVLTF,TGCGCCAGCAGTGCCTCAGGGGGCACTGGGGCCAACGTCCTGACTTTC,16,-,TRBD1,TRBV10-2,TRBJ2-6
CASSEALNTGELFF,TGTGCCAGCAGTGAAGCGCTGAACACCGGGGAGCTGTTTTTT,14,many,-,TRBV2,TRBJ2-2
CASSELPYAGVWTGELFF,TGTGCCAGCAGTGAACTCCCCTATGCGGGAGTATGGACCGGGGAGCTGTTTTTT,18,many,TRBD2,TRBV6-1,TRBJ2-2
CASSLDLGSGGNTGELFF,TGTGCCAGCAGCTTAGATTTAGGTAGCGGGGGGAACACCGGGGAGCTGTTTTTT,18,-,TRBD2,TRBV11-2,TRBJ2-2
CASSTWTGWNYGYTF,TGCGCCAGCAGCACTTGGACAGGGTGGAACTATGGCTACACCTTC,15,many,TRBD1,TRBV5-1,TRBJ1-2
CASSPTSGIDEQFF,TGTGCCAGCAGCCCGACTAGCGGGATCGATGAGCAGTTCTTC,14,many,TRBD2,TRBV11-1,TRBJ2-1
CSARDAGQVEKLFF,TGCAGTGCTAGAGATGCGGGACAGGTTGAAAAACTGTTTTTT,14,many,TRBD1,TRBV20-1,TRBJ1-4
CASSYYRGRNEQYF,TGTGCCAGCAGTTACTACAGGGGGAGAAACGAGCAGTACTTC,14,-,TRBD1,TRBV6-2/TRBV6-3,TRBJ2-7
CASSLQGFSNYEQYF,TGTGCCAGCAGCTTGCAGGGGTTTTCAAACTACGAGCAGTACTTC,15,-,-,TRBV7-8,TRBJ2-7
CASSVGLANEQFF,TGTGCCAGCAGCGTAGGTCTGGCAAATGAGCAGTTCTTC,13,-,-,TRBV9,TRBJ2-1
CASSLWDRDGYTF,TGTGCCAGCAGCTTGTGGGACAGGGATGGCTACACCTTC,13,-,TRBD1,TRBV5-4,TRBJ1-2
CASSSGSGSGDEQYF,TGTGCCAGCAGCTCCGGGAGCGGGAGTGGTGACGAGCAGTACTTC,15,many,TRBD2,TRBV9,TRBJ2-7
CASSELAGSDF,TGTGCCAGCAGTGAACTAGCGGGATCGGACTTC,11,many,TRBD2,TRBV2,TRBJ2-5
CASSEVEQFF,TGTGCCAGCAGTGAGGTTGAGCAGTTCTTC,10,many,-,TRBV2,TRBJ2-1